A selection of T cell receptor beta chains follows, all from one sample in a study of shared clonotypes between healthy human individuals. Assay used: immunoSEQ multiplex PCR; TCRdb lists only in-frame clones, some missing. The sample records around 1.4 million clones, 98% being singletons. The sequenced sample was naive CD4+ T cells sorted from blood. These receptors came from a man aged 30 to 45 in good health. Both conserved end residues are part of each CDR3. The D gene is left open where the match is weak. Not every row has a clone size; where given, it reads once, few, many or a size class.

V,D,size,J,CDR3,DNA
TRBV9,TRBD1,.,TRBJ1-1,CASSVDDPQGVRTEAFF,TGTGCCAGCAGCGTAGATGATCCACAGGGGGTAAGAACTGAAGCTTTCTTT
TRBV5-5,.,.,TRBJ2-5,CASSLAPETQYF,TGTGCCAGCAGCTTGGCACCAGAGACCCAGTACTTC
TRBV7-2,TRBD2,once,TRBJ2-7,CASSLARTSGRGLYF,TGTGCCAGCAGCTTAGCGAGGACTAGCGGGCGGGGACTGTACTTC
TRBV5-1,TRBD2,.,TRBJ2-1,CASSQGGSQYEQFF,TGCGCCAGTTCTCAGGGCGGGAGTCAGTATGAGCAGTTCTTC
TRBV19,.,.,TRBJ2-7,CASSISGTGFEQYF,TGTGCCAGTAGTATAAGCGGGACAGGCTTCGAGCAGTACTTC
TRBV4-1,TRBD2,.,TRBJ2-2,CASSQDGAGEVGELFF,TGCGCCAGCAGCCAAGACGGCGCGGGAGAGGTCGGGGAGCTGTTTTTT
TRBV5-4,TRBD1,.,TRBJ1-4,CASSSGTDNEKLFF,TGTGCCAGCAGCTCCGGGACAGATAATGAAAAACTGTTTTTT
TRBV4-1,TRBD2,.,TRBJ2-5,CASSQPWTSGRETQYF,TGCGCCAGCAGCCAACCCTGGACTAGCGGGAGAGAGACCCAGTACTTC
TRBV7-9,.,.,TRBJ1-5,CASSLGRGGSNQPQHF,TGTGCCAGCAGCTTAGGACGCGGGGGTAGCAATCAGCCCCAGCATTTT
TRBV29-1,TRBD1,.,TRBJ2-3,CSVGQGAGTDTQYF,TGCAGCGTAGGACAGGGGGCCGGCACAGATACGCAGTATTTT
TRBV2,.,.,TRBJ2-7,CASSAGPATIEYF,TGTGCCAGCAGTGCGGGGCCCGCCACTATTGAGTACTTC
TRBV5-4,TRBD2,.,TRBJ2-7,CASSSAGMYEQYF,TGTGCCAGCAGCTCAGCGGGGATGTACGAGCAGTACTTC
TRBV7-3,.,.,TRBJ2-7,CASSPRTGVYEQYF,TGTGCCAGCAGCCCCCGGACCGGGGTCTACGAGCAGTACTTC
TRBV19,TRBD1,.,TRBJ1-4,CASKGAGDEKLFF,TGTGCCAGTAAGGGGGCGGGCGATGAAAAACTGTTTTTT
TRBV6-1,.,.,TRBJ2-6,CASSDRGANVLTF,TGTGCCAGCAGTGATCGTGGGGCCAACGTCCTGACTTTC
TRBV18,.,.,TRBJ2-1,CASSPSAEISYNEQFF,TGTGCCAGCTCACCCTCAGCGGAAATCTCCTACAATGAGCAGTTCTTC
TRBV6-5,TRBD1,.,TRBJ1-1,CASSRQGTMNTEAFF,TGTGCCAGCAGCAGACAGGGGACTATGAACACTGAAGCTTTCTTT
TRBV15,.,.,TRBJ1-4,CATSRAWIINEKLFF,TGTGCCACCAGCAGAGCGTGGATAATTAATGAAAAACTGTTTTTT
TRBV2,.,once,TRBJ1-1,CASREGRNTEAFF,TGTGCCAGCAGGGAGGGGAGGAACACTGAAGCTTTCTTT
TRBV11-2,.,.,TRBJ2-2,CASSHLRDSGELFF,TGTGCCAGCAGCCATCTACGGGACTCCGGGGAGCTGTTTTTT
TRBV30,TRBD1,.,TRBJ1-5,CALSTTGGAEPQHF,TGTGCCCTCAGCACGACAGGGGGGGCGGAGCCCCAGCATTTT
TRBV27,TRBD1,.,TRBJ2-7,CASSLMGQGANEQYF,TGTGCCAGCAGTTTAATGGGACAGGGGGCCAACGAGCAGTACTTC
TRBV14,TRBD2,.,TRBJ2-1,CASSPNIGTSGSSYNEQFF,TGTGCCAGCAGCCCCAATATCGGGACTAGCGGGAGCTCCTACAATGAGCAGTTCTTC
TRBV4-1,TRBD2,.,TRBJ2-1,CASSQAATSGRASENEQFF,TGCGCCAGCAGCCAAGCGGCGACTAGCGGGAGGGCCTCTGAAAATGAGCAGTTCTTC
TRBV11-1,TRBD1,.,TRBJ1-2,CASSPQPRDRDYGYTF,TGTGCCAGCAGCCCTCAACCGAGAGACAGGGACTATGGCTACACCTTC
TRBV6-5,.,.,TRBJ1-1,CASSSGTHTEAFF,TGTGCCAGCAGCTCCGGGACGCACACTGAAGCTTTCTTT
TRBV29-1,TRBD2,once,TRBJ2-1,CSVVGSGNDYNEQFF,TGCAGCGTTGTTGGGAGCGGGAATGATTACAATGAGCAGTTCTTC
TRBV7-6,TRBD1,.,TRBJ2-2,CASSLGAGGITGELFF,TGTGCCAGCAGCTTAGGGGCAGGGGGCATCACCGGGGAGCTGTTTTTT
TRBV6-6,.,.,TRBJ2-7,CASSSSLSYEQYF,TGTGCCAGCAGTTCATCCCTCTCCTACGAGCAGTACTTC
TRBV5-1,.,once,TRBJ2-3,CASSLGSTDTQYF,TGCGCCAGCAGCTTGGGTTCCACAGATACGCAGTATTTT
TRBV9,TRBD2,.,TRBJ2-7,CASSVASGSDYEQYF,TGTGCCAGCAGCGTAGCTAGCGGCTCAGACTACGAGCAGTACTTC
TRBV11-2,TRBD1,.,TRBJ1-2,CASSLGRGHYGYTF,TGTGCCAGCAGCTTGGGGAGGGGGCACTATGGCTACACCTTC
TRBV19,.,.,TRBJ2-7,CASSTRGYEQYF,TGTGCCAGTAGTACTCGAGGGTACGAGCAGTACTTC
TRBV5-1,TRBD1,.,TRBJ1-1,CASSLTGGESYAFF,TGCGCCAGCAGCTTGACAGGGGGCGAATCTTATGCTTTCTTT
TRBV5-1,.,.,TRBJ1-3,CASSTGPMSSGNTIYF,TGCGCCAGCAGCACAGGACCTATGAGCTCTGGAAACACCATATATTTT
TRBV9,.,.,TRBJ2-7,CASSVGLGTDYYEQYF,TGTGCCAGCAGCGTAGGTCTCGGGACGGACTACTACGAGCAGTACTTC